The 29 T cell receptor beta chains listed next were all sequenced from one sample in a study of blood T cell repertoires in COVID-19. Sequencing was performed with immunoSEQ multiplex PCR; in TCRdb, only in-frame clones are kept and a portion is missing. The sample has just over 150,000 clones, 80% to 90% seen once. The specimen was peripheral blood. These receptors all come from a woman aged 40-49 years with acute or convalescent COVID-19.

The CDR3 DNA is TGTGCCAGCAGTTACGATTGGGGACAGGGCTCCTACGAGCAGTACTTC. Amino acids: CASSYDWGQGSYEQYF. The chain couples TRBV6-5 to TRBJ2-7; 9 bases map to TRBD1. CDR3 length equals 16 residues. CDR1 and CDR2 (germline): MNHEY, SVGAGI. V lost 2 bases to trimming and J lost 0 bases; unmatched junction nucleotides: 5.

The chain combines TRBV3-1 (or the pseudogene TRBV3-2) with TRBJ1-1; 8 bases agree with TRBD1. The CDR3 contains 15 residues. Losses at the gene ends were 4 bases for V and 7 bases for J; bases not matched to a gene: 11. The germline V gene encodes CDR1 LGHDT and CDR2 YNNKEL (reference sequence). The CDR3 is CASSPRPGQAYEAFF. CDR3 bases: TGTGCCAGCAGCCCACGTCCGGGACAGGCTTATGAAGCTTTCTTT.

V and J are TRBV15 and TRBJ2-1; D remains unclear. V was shortened by 0 bases and J by 4 bases, with 7 bases between the two germline ends. Germline V gives CDR1 LNHNV, CDR2 YYDKDF (reference sequence). CDR3 size: 14 residues. The CDR3: CATSRDLSYNEQFF. In nucleotides, the CDR3 is TGTGCCACCAGCAGAGATCTGAGTTACAATGAGCAGTTCTTC.

This clone appeared once. CDR3 bases: TGTGCCAGCAGCTTTGCTTTAGCGGGGGGGCTTACAGATACGCAGTATTTT. Protein product: CASSFALAGGLTDTQYF. V usage is TRBV12-1 and J usage is TRBJ2-3; the listed D gene, TRBD2, was not tested against the DNA. TRBV12-1 is a known pseudogene. CDR3 size: 17 residues.

The rearrangement joins TRBV18 to TRBJ2-7, with TRBD2 identical over 8 bases. The CDR3 contains 15 residues. The V segment lost 3 bases and the J segment 2 bases; nucleotides outside the gene matches: 6. Germline V gene sequence: CDR1 KGHSH, CDR2 LQKENI. The CDR3 sequence is CASSPPGGGPYEQYF. In DNA form, the CDR3 reads TGTGCCAGCTCACCCCCCGGGGGGGGGCCCTACGAGCAGTACTTC.

The rearrangement uses TRBV30 and TRBJ1-1; 7 bases are a match to TRBD1. V was clipped by 3 bases and J by 4 bases; unmatched bases: 8. The CDR3 is 14 residues long. Germline V gene data show CDR1 as GTSNPN and CDR2 as SVGIG (reference sequence). CDR3 nucleotide sequence: TGTGCCTGGAGGTTAGGGACAGCGAGCACTGAAGCTTTCTTT. Amino acid sequence: CAWRLGTASTEAFF.

The V and J genes are TRBV2 and TRBJ2-7, with 8 positions matching TRBD2. The germline gives CDR1 SNHLY, CDR2 FYNNEI. With 2 bases clipped from V and 2 bases from J, the junction kept 8 bases outside the gene matches. The CDR3 length is 16 residues. CDR3 protein: CASSERGAGVTYEQYF. The CDR3 DNA reads as TGTGCCAGCAGTGAACGGGGAGCGGGGGTGACCTACGAGCAGTACTTC.

This clone showed up just once. This chain links TRBV5-1 with TRBJ1-3; 7 nucleotides align to TRBD1. The CDR3 runs to 14 residues. Per germline, CDR1 SGHRS and CDR2 YFSETQ. With 4 bases clipped from V and 8 bases from J, the junction kept 9 bases outside the gene matches. The CDR3 region has the DNA TGCGCCAGCAGCGGCAACAGGGGATGGGACACCATATATTTT. The encoded protein is CASSGNRGWDTIYF.

CDR3 in amino acids: CASSLSYNEQFF. The CDR3 DNA sequence: TGTGCCAGCAGCCTCTCCTACAATGAGCAGTTCTTC. This chain connects TRBV11-2 to TRBJ2-1, with no clear D. Between the trimmed V and J ends, which lost 5 bases and 0 bases, there was a span of 2 bases. The CDR3 covers 12 residues. CDR1 is SGHAT and CDR2 is FQNNGV in the germline V gene.

The gene calls are TRBV25-1 and TRBJ2-7; 7 bases match TRBD1. Germline V gene sequence: CDR1 MGHDK, CDR2 SYGVNS. The CDR3 has 13 residues. The junction had 2 bases not matched to a gene; V was cut back by 0 bases and J by 6 bases. CDR3 sequence reads: CASSEYPGGEQYF. The CDR3 DNA reads TGTGCCAGCAGTGAATACCCAGGGGGCGAGCAGTACTTC.

This chain links TRBV5-4 with TRBJ2-2, with TRBD1 matching 9 bases. V shed 0 bases and J 5 bases; nucleotides not matched to a gene: 5. The CDR3 is made up of 16 amino acids. The germline V gene encodes CDR1 SGHNT and CDR2 YYREEE (reference sequence). The DNA of the CDR3 is TGTGCCAGCAGCTTGGGCGACAGGGGGGGAACCGGGGAGCTGTTTTTT. Translating gives CASSLGDRGGTGELFF.

The J gene is TRBJ2-6, the V gene TRBV19; TRBD1 matches 7 bases. J was trimmed by 0 bases and V by 6 bases; bases with no gene match: 11. Germline assignment: CDR1 LNHDA and CDR2 SQIVND (reference sequence). This CDR3 spans 18 amino acids. The CDR3 bases are TGTGCCAGTAGCCCCAGGACAGGATCGACCTCTGGGGCCAACGTCCTGACTTTC. Translating it yields CASSPRTGSTSGANVLTF.

The chain is built from TRBV21-1 and TRBJ2-7; TRBD1 is the table's D call and was not checked against the DNA. TRBV21-1 is classified as a pseudogene. This CDR3 has 16 amino acids. CDR3 region: CASSKAVRDTNYEQYF. The CDR3, as DNA: TGTGCCAGCAGCAAAGCAGTCAGGGATACGAACTACGAGCAGTACTTC.

The chain combines TRBV7-9 with TRBJ2-1, with D maybe TRBD2 (7 bases). V gave up 1 base and J gave up 3 bases, with 13 bases separating them. Germline V gives CDR1 SEHNR, CDR2 FQNEAQ (reference sequence). There are 16 residues in the CDR3. The CDR3 region is CASSLGGGGGYNEQFF. In nucleotides, the CDR3 is TGTGCCAGCAGCTTAGGGGGCGGGGGCGGCTACAATGAGCAGTTCTTC.

The chain employs TRBV7-2 and TRBJ2-3; 9 bases line up with TRBD1. The CDR3 runs 14 residues. V dropped 3 bases and J dropped 3; count of bases not matched to a gene: 1. CDR1 and CDR2 from the germline V gene are SGHTA and FQGNSA. CDR3 DNA sequence: TGTGCCAGCAGCTTGGGACAGGGTACAGATACGCAGTATTTT. Translating it yields CASSLGQGTDTQYF.

J is TRBJ1-6 and V is TRBV7-3; 12 bases align to TRBD1. Trimming at V came to 2 bases and at J to 8 bases, leaving 1 base not matched to a gene. Germline assignment: CDR1 SGHTA and CDR2 FQGTGA. CDR3 size: 15 residues. The CDR3 is CASSLGTGGDSPLHF. DNA for the CDR3: TGTGCCAGCAGCTTAGGGACAGGGGGCGATTCACCCCTCCACTTT.

This chain joins TRBV12-3 or TRBV12-4 and TRBJ2-2, with TRBD1 matching over 9 bases. The V gene end was trimmed by 10 bases and the J gene end by 7 bases; junction bases not matched to a gene: 7. CDR3 length equals 13 residues. The CDR3 reads CATSQGAGGELFF. The CDR3 DNA is TGTGCCACCTCACAGGGGGCAGGCGGGGAGCTGTTTTTT.

This chain connects TRBV11-2 to TRBJ2-1, with D perhaps matching TRBD1 (5 bases). The V end was cut by 3 bases, the J end by 7 bases, with 16 bases between. The CDR3 has 15 amino acids. The germline V gene has CDR1 SGHAT and CDR2 FQNNGV. The CDR3 sequence is CASSLSREAWNEQFF. CDR3 nucleotide sequence: TGTGCCAGCAGCTTGAGCAGGGAAGCATGGAATGAGCAGTTCTTC.

V usage is TRBV7-9 and J usage is TRBJ1-6; D call uncertain. CDR3 length equals 14 residues. With 1 base removed from V and 9 bases from J, the gap between germline ends came to 10 bases. CDR1 is SEHNR, CDR2 FQNEAQ, per germline (reference sequence). CDR3 region: CASSLGQQRSPLHF. The CDR3 region has the DNA TGTGCCAGCAGCTTAGGTCAACAACGTTCACCCCTCCACTTT.

This rearrangement joins TRBV7-9 to TRBJ1-5; D perhaps matches TRBD1 (6 bases). CDR1 and CDR2 (germline): SEHNR, FQNEAQ (reference sequence). This CDR3 spans 14 amino acids. Trimming pared 7 bases from V and 3 bases from J, leaving 13 bases between. The CDR3 spells CASTQGGVNQPQHF. The CDR3 DNA reads as TGTGCCAGCACCCAAGGGGGGGTCAATCAGCCCCAGCATTTT.

The genes are TRBV15 and TRBJ2-7, with no clear D. Trimming shortened V by 3 bases and J by 5 bases, and 8 bases separated the two germline ends. The CDR3 runs 12 residues. The germline V gene has CDR1 LNHNV and CDR2 YYDKDF (reference sequence). In DNA, the CDR3 is TGTGCCACCAGCAGTCCCATTGACGAGCAGTACTTC. Translated, it gives CATSSPIDEQYF.

J is TRBJ2-7 and V is TRBV6-5, with 8 bases matching TRBD1. The length of the CDR3 is 14 residues. Germline assignment: CDR1 MNHEY and CDR2 SVGAGI. J gave up 1 base and V 6 bases, and 5 bases lay outside the gene matches. CDR3 amino acids: CASSPGQASYEQYF. In DNA, the CDR3 is TGTGCCAGCAGCCCGGGACAGGCTTCCTACGAGCAGTACTTC.

This sequence joins TRBV30 and TRBJ2-3; D ambiguous. V was clipped by 5 bases and J by 5 bases, with 14 bases between them. The CDR3 has 13 amino acids. In germline, CDR1 is GTSNPN, CDR2 SVGIG (reference sequence). In DNA, the CDR3 is TGTGCCTGGTCAGGTCCCATGGGAGATACGCAGTATTTT. It is translated as CAWSGPMGDTQYF.

The gene calls are TRBV7-2 and TRBJ2-2; tentatively, D is TRBD2 (5 bases). Trimming left V 4 bases short and J 6 bases short, with 12 bases between. The CDR3 is 14 residues long. Per germline, CDR1 SGHTA and CDR2 FQGNSA. The CDR3 nucleotides are TGTGCCAGCAGCTCTGGCGGGCTACCCGGGGAGCTGTTTTTT. This gives the protein CASSSGGLPGELFF.

The chain uses TRBV5-1 and TRBJ2-3; the match to TRBD2 covers 9 bases. The CDR3 sequence is 16 residues long. Per germline, CDR1 SGHRS and CDR2 YFSETQ. V dropped 5 bases and J dropped 4; count of bases not matched to a gene: 11. The CDR3 nucleotides read TGCGCCAGCAGACAACTAGCGGGCGGCCGCGCAGATACGCAGTATTTT. Translating gives CASRQLAGGRADTQYF.

V is TRBV5-8 and J is TRBJ1-4; 8 positions match TRBD1. The germline V gene encodes CDR1 SGHTS and CDR2 YDEGEE. This CDR3 has 15 residues. J was trimmed by 3 bases and V by 3 bases; bases with no gene match: 4. In nucleotides, the CDR3 is TGTGCCAGCAGCTCAACAGGGGGAGCTAATGAAAAACTGTTTTTT. It translates to CASSSTGGANEKLFF.

The chain recombines TRBV19 with TRBJ2-2; D unresolved. CDR3 length: 13 amino acids. V lost 8 bases and J 2 bases, leaving 9 bases between the germline ends. CDR1 and CDR2 (germline): LNHDA, SQIVND (reference sequence). The CDR3 is CASDQENTGELFF. CDR3 DNA: TGTGCCAGTGACCAGGAAAACACCGGGGAGCTGTTTTTT.

V and J are TRBV10-3 and TRBJ2-3; D is possibly TRBD2 (6 bases). V lost 4 bases, J lost 2 bases, and 16 bases lay in between. This CDR3 is 16 amino acids long. CDR1 ENHRY and CDR2 SYGVKD come from the germline V gene. The chain's CDR3 is CAISVGLGQPTDTQYF. In DNA, the CDR3 is TGTGCCATCAGTGTGGGACTCGGACAACCCACAGATACGCAGTATTTT.

This clone has only one observation. CDR3 nucleotide sequence: TGTGCCAGCTCACCAAAACAAACGTTCACAGATACGCAGTATTTT. This codes for CASSPKQTFTDTQYF. The chain employs TRBV18 and TRBJ2-3; D is unclear. The germline CDR1 and CDR2 sequences are KGHSH and LQKENI. This CDR3 is built from 15 residues. The V and J ends lost 2 bases and 2 bases respectively, with 11 bases between them.